What follows are 10 T cell receptor beta chains derived from one specimen sequenced in a study of CD8+ T cells in alopecia areata. A sort of pooled cutaneous lymph node cells used CD4, CD8alpha, NKG2D, NKG2ACE and other stains. Extracted RNA was reverse transcribed into cDNA, the sequencing template. TCRdb keeps only in-frame clones here, not all; method: immunoSEQ multiplex PCR. The sample was found to contain approximately 300,000 clones, and every one recurs. Specimen: CD4+ T cells sorted from a lymph node. The receptors stem from a C3H/HeJ mouse with alopecia areata. The mice in this strain carry MHC haplotype H2-k.

About this clone itself: Any gene name here is a mouse gene name. The CDR3 sequence is CTCSADKTEQDTQYF. The DNA read from the CDR3 is TGCACCTGCAGTGCAGATAAGACAGAACAAGAC. The chain combines TRBV1 with TRBJ2-5; possible D gene TRBD1, 5 bases. Read data end 4 residues before the CDR3 end; the end is taken from the germline J gene. Germline V gene data show CDR1 as NSQYPW and CDR2 as LRSPGD (reference sequence). V was pared by 0 bases and J by 3 bases, with 10 bases between. The CDR3 length is 15 residues.

This clone came up a few times. The gene names here belong to mouse. The read is 4 residues too short to cover the CDR3 end, so that end is filled in from the germline J gene. The chain combines TRBV13-3 with TRBJ1-2; 7 bases line up with TRBD1. Looked up from germline, CDR1 is NNHDY and CDR2 is SYVADS. Trimming took 2 bases from V and 4 from J; bases not matched to a gene: 5. The CDR3 has 14 amino acids. The CDR3 DNA, read in part, is TGTGCCAGCAGTGAAGGACAGGAGGGCTCC. Protein sequence: CASSEGQEGS. The entire CDR3 reads CASSEGQEGSDYTF.

On this clone: Gene names are mouse gene names. The missing CDR3 end, 4 residues past where the read stops, is filled in from the germline J gene. The chain combines TRBV13-1 with TRBJ1-1; D is perhaps TRBD1 (6 bases). Germline values: CDR1 NSHNY, CDR2 SYGAGN. V was shortened by 1 base and J by 0 bases, with 10 bases between the two germline ends. This CDR3 is 15 amino acids long. The chain's CDR3 is CASSDLAGANTEVFF. The CDR3 bases that were read are TGTGCCAGCAGTGATCTAGCAGGGGCAAACACA.

About this clone itself: Gene names and germline match the mouse. The CDR3 end lies 4 residues beyond the end of the read and is filled in from the germline J gene. The identical CDR3 is also encoded by other nucleotide sequences in the sample. This chain uses TRBV19 with TRBJ2-5, with 7 nucleotides matching TRBD1. The CDR3 sequence is 13 residues long. In germline, CDR1 is FNHDT, CDR2 SITEND (reference sequence). CDR3 amino acids: CASSRQGRDTQYF. The CDR3 bases that were read are TGTGCCAGCTCGAGACAGGGAAGGGAC.

The sample holds a few counts of this clone. The gene names given are mouse names. The CDR3 here is CASSPIPASYEQYF. Partial CDR3 DNA: TGTGCCAGCAGTCCCATCCCAGCCAGCTAT. The chain has TRBV19 and TRBJ2-7; D uncertain. The CDR3 end falls 4 residues outside the read, so it is completed with the germline J gene. The CDR3 runs to 14 residues. The germline V and J ends were trimmed by 4 bases and 3 bases, with 14 bases remaining between them. CDR1 FNHDT and CDR2 SITEND come from the germline V gene (reference sequence).

This clone was found a few times. Gene names follow the mouse nomenclature. The CDR3 is cut off 4 residues early in the read; its end comes from the germline J gene. The sample carries other DNA sequences with the same CDR3. The gene calls are TRBV13-1 and TRBJ2-3, with 10 bases aligning to TRBD2. The CDR3 is made up of 15 amino acids. J gave up 0 bases and V 8 bases, and 6 bases lay outside the gene matches. Germline V CDR1 and CDR2: NSHNY, SYGAGN. CDR3 sequence: CASSPGGASAETLYF. Incomplete CDR3 DNA: TGTGCCAGTTCCCCTGGGGGGGCTAGTGCAGAA.

On this clone: Gene labels here are mouse ones. The CDR3 is cut off 4 residues early in the read; its end comes from the germline J gene. This chain connects TRBV14 to TRBJ2-2; 8 nucleotides match TRBD1. This CDR3 has 13 amino acids. V was pared by 4 bases and J by 6 bases, with 2 bases of the junction left unmatched. CDR1 and CDR2 (germline): SGHDT, FRDEAV. Incomplete CDR3 DNA: TGTGCCAGCAGTGCAGGGGGCCCCGGG. This codes for CASSAGGPG. Given in full, the CDR3 is CASSAGGPGQLYF.

A remark on this clone: Each gene name is a mouse one. The CDR3 end falls 4 residues outside the read, so it is completed with the germline J gene. Other DNA sequences of this sample code for an identical CDR3. The chain recombines TRBV1 with TRBJ2-3, with a weak D call TRBD2 (5 bases). The CDR3 totals 14 residues. The germline CDR1 and CDR2 sequences are NSQYPW and LRSPGD (reference sequence). V was pared by 0 bases and J by 3 bases, with 7 bases between. The CDR3 loop is CTCSADPGAETLYF. The part of the CDR3 DNA that was read is TGCACCTGCAGTGCAGATCCTGGGGCAGAA.

In the case of this clone: Mouse gene names apply. The read ends 4 residues early relative to the CDR3; the germline J gene fills the gap. Other DNA sequences from this sample encode an identical CDR3 as well. J is TRBJ2-3 and V is TRBV5; perhaps TRBD1 as D (6 bases). The V end was cut by 0 bases, the J end by 2 bases, with 9 bases between. This CDR3 is 15 amino acids long. Germline lookup yields CDR1 LGHNA and CDR2 YNLKQL (reference sequence). Here the CDR3 reads CASSQERGSAETLYF. The CDR3 DNA, read in part, is TGTGCCAGCAGCCAAGAAAGGGGGTCTGCAGAA.

A few counts support this clone. Gene names denote mouse genes. The CDR3 end is not reached by the read, which stops 4 residues before it; the germline J gene fills it in. V usage is TRBV5 and J usage is TRBJ2-1; the D is unclear. V lost 1 base and J 3 bases, leaving 7 bases between the germline ends. The CDR3 spans 14 residues. Per the germline V gene, CDR1 is LGHNA and CDR2 is YNLKQL (reference sequence). CDR3 bases read: TGTGCCAGCAGCCAAGCACTGATCTATGCT. It yields the protein CASSQALIYA. The full CDR3 protein is CASSQALIYAEQFF.